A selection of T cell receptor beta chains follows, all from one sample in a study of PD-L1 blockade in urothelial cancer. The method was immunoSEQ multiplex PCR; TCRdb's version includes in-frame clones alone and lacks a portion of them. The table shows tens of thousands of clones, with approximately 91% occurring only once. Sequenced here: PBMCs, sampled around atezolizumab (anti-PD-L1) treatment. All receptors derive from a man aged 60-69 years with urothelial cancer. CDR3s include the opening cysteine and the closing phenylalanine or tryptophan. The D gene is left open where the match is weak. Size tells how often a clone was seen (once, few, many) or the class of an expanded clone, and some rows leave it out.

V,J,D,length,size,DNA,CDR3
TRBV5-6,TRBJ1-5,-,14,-,TGTGCCAGCAGCTTGCCAGGGGCAAATCAGCCCCAGCATTTT,CASSLPGANQPQHF
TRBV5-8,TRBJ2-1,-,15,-,TGTGCCAGCAGCTTCGAGGGAGAGGGCAACAATGAGCAGTTCTTC,CASSFEGEGNNEQFF
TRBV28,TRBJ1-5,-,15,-,TGTGCCAGCAGAACAACAGGGTTCAGCAATCAGCCCCAGCATTTT,CASRTTGFSNQPQHF
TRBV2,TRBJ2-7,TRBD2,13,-,TGTGCCAGCAGTGGGCTAGCGGGATTGGAGCAGTACTTC,CASSGLAGLEQYF
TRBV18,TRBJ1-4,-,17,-,TGTGCCAGCTCACCAGCCCGGGACACAGAACAGAATGAAAAACTGTTTTTT,CASSPARDTEQNEKLFF
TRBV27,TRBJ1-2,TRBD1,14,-,TGTGCCAGCAGTTACCGCGAACAGGGGTATGGCTACACCTTC,CASSYREQGYGYTF
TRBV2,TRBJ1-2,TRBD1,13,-,TGTGCCAGCAGACCCGACAGGGCCTATGGCTACACCTTC,CASRPDRAYGYTF
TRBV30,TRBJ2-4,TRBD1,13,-,TGTGCCTGGAGCCCTGGACAGGGGCACATTCAGTACTTC,CAWSPGQGHIQYF
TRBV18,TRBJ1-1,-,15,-,TGTGCCAGCTCCCCGAGGTCGCGATCGAACACTGAAGCTTTCTTT,CASSPRSRSNTEAFF
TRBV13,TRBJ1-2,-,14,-,TGTGCCAGCAGCCGCACGGGGGTTGGCTATGGCTACACCTTC,CASSRTGVGYGYTF
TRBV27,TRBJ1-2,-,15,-,TGTGCCAGCAGGGGGTTGTACTCAAGGGGCGACGGCTACACCTTC,CASRGLYSRGDGYTF
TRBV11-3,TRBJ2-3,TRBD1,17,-,TGTGCCAGCAGCCAACGGACAGGGGTCGATAGCACAGATACGCAGTATTTT,CASSQRTGVDSTDTQYF
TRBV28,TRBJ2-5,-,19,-,TGTGCCAGCAGTGCATTAGAATTCAGGGGATCTCGGGATCAAGAGACCCAGTACTTC,CASSALEFRGSRDQETQYF
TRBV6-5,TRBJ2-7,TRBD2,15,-,TGTGCCAGCACTTTACTAGCGGGGAACTCCTACGAGCAGTACTTC,CASTLLAGNSYEQYF
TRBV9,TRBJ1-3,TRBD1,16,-,TGTGCCAGCAGCGACCGGGACAGGGTGCCTGGAAACACCATATATTTT,CASSDRDRVPGNTIYF
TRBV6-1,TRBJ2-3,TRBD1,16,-,TGTGCCAGCAGTGGGGGGCGGGGACAGGGGACAGATACGCAGTATTTT,CASSGGRGQGTDTQYF
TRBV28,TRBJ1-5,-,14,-,TGTGCCAGCAGCGAGGGAGTGAGCAATCAGCCCCAGCATTTT,CASSEGVSNQPQHF
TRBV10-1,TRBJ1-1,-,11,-,TGCGCCAGCAGCCCCACAGGGGAAGCTTTCTTT,CASSPTGEAFF
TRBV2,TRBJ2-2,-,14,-,TGTGCCAGCACGAGGATTCGGGACACCGGGGAGCTGTTTTTT,CASTRIRDTGELFF
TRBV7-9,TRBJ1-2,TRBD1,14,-,TGTGCCAGCAGCTTCACAGGGGGAAGCTATGGCTACACCTTC,CASSFTGGSYGYTF
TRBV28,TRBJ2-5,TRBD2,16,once,TGTGCCAGCAGTTTTACCGGGAGGGCCCGCCAAGAGACCCAGTACTTC,CASSFTGRARQETQYF
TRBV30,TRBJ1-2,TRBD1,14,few,TGTGCCTGGAGTGTACGGCGGCAGGGGGATGGCTACACCTTC,CAWSVRRQGDGYTF
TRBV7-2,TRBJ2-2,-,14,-,TGTGCCAGCAGCGCTGAACGGGTACCCGGGGAGCTGTTTTTT,CASSAERVPGELFF
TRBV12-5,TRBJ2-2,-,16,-,TGTGCTAGTGGTTTGGTACTAAGTAGGAACACCGGGGAGCTGTTTTTT,CASGLVLSRNTGELFF
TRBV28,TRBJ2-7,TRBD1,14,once,TGTGCCAGCAGCCCACAGGGGGTCCCTTACGAGCAGTACTTC,CASSPQGVPYEQYF
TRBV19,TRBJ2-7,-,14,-,TGTGCCAGTAGCGGGGGACAGCCCCACTACGAGCAGTACTTC,CASSGGQPHYEQYF
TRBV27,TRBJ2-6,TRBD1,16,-,TGTGCCAGCAGCCAGGGACAGGGGTATGGGGCCAACGTCCTGACTTTC,CASSQGQGYGANVLTF
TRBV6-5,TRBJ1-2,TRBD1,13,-,TGTGCCACCCTAACAGGGGGCAACTATGGCTACACCTTC,CATLTGGNYGYTF
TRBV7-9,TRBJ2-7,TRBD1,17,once,TGTGCCAGCAGCTCAACGACAGGGGCCCACCCAGCCTACGAGCAGTACTTC,CASSSTTGAHPAYEQYF
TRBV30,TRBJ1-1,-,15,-,TGTGCCTGGAGTGTAAGGGGCGTGTCGGGCGTTGGAGCTTTCTTT,CAWSVRGVSGVGAFF
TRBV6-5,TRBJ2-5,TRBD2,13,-,TGTGCCAGCGAACGGGACTATGGGGAGACCCAGTACTTC,CASERDYGETQYF
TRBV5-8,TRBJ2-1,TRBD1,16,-,TGTGCCAGCAGCTGGGCCGGGACAGGGCGATTCAATGAGCAGTTCTTC,CASSWAGTGRFNEQFF
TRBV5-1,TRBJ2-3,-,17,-,TGCGCCAGCAGCTTGAAGAGGACAGTCCTGGGAACAGATACGCAGTATTTT,CASSLKRTVLGTDTQYF
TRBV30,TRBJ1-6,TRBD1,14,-,TGTGCCTGGACCAGACAGGGTGGTAATTCACCCCTCCACTTT,CAWTRQGGNSPLHF
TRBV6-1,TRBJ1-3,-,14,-,TGTGCCAGACCCTTCGAGGTAAGTGGAAACACCATATATTTT,CARPFEVSGNTIYF
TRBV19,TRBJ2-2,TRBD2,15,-,TGTGCCAGTAGAAACAGCGGGAGGAACACCGGGGAGCTGTTTTTT,CASRNSGRNTGELFF
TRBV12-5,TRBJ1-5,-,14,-,TGTGCTAGTGGGACAGATTCGGGCAATCAGCCCCAGCATTTT,CASGTDSGNQPQHF
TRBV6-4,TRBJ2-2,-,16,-,TGTGCCAGCAGTGAACAGGTTATTGAGAACACCGGGGAGCTGTTTTTT,CASSEQVIENTGELFF
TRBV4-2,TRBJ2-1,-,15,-,TGTGCCAGCAGCCAAGAGGGTAGCGGTCGCGGTGAGCAGTTCTTC,CASSQEGSGRGEQFF
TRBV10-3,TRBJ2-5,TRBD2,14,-,TGTGCCATCAGTGGGGGACTACTCCTGGAGACCCAGTACTTC,CAISGGLLLETQYF
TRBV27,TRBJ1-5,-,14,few,TGTGCCAGCAGCCCACAGGGAACCCGGGGGCCCCAGCATTTT,CASSPQGTRGPQHF
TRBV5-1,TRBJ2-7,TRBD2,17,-,TGCGCCAGCAGCTTGTTAGTTGCGGGAGTACGGCCGGGGGAGCAGTACTTC,CASSLLVAGVRPGEQYF
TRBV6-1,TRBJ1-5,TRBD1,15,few,TGTGCCAGCATCAGGGGACAGGGTAACAATCAGCCCCAGCATTTT,CASIRGQGNNQPQHF
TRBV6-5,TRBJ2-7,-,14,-,TGTGCCAGCAGTTACTCCGCAGGGTTCTACGAGCAGTACTTC,CASSYSAGFYEQYF
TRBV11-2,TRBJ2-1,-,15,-,TGTGCCAGCAGCTTAGCCGTCCAACCGGGTAATGAGCAGTTCTTC,CASSLAVQPGNEQFF
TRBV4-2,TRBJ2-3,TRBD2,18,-,TGTGCCAGCAGCCAAGTTACAACTAGCGGGGCTAGCACAGATACGCAGTATTTT,CASSQVTTSGASTDTQYF
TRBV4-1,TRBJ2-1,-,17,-,TGCGCCAGCAGCCAAGGGGCCCAACTCAGCTCCTACAATGAGCAGTTCTTC,CASSQGAQLSSYNEQFF
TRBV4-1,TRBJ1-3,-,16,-,TGCGCCAGCAGCCAAGGGTCAGTAAAACCTGGAAACACCATATATTTT,CASSQGSVKPGNTIYF
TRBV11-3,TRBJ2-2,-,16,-,TGTGCCAGCAGCTTAGATAGGGGACTCCACACCGGGGAGCTGTTTTTT,CASSLDRGLHTGELFF
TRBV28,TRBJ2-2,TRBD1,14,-,TGTGCCAGCAGGCGGACAGGGAACACCGGGGAGCTGTTTTTT,CASRRTGNTGELFF
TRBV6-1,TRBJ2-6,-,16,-,TGTGCCAGCAGTGACCGGACTTTATCTGGGGCCAACGTCCTGACTTTC,CASSDRTLSGANVLTF
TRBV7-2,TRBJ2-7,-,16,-,TGTGCCAGCAGCCCTAACCTAGGGAGACCAGAGTACGAGCAGTACTTC,CASSPNLGRPEYEQYF
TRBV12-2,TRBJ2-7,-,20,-,TGTGCAAGTCGCTTCAACCGGCCGGGACTAGCGGGGGGGCTAGGCTTCGAGCAGTACTTC,CASRFNRPGLAGGLGFEQYF
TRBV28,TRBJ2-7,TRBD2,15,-,TGTGCCAGCAGTTTGGGTACTAGCGGCCCCTACGAGCAGTACTTC,CASSLGTSGPYEQYF
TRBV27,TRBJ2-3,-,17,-,TGTGCCAGCAGTCGCCTATCCGGGACACTCAACACAGATACGCAGTATTTT,CASSRLSGTLNTDTQYF